The clone carrying this T cell receptor (beta chain) came up once. CDR3 length equals 15 residues. Germline V CDR1 and CDR2: MNHEY, SVGAGI. The ends lost 5 bases at V and 11 bases at J; junction bases unmatched: 13. This sample was included in a study of technical replicates of blood from a handful of donors. Sequenced by immunoSEQ multiplex PCR; TCRdb stores in-frame clones only, minus some. In the table there are more than 75,000 clones, around 93% of which are singletons. The clonotype was recovered from a human donor in good health. V gene TRBV6-5 combines with J gene TRBJ1-3, with 9 bases identical to TRBD1. Sequenced sample: T cells isolated from PBMCs. Written as DNA, the CDR3 is TGTGCCAGCAGTCTTAGTCCCGGGACAGGGTTTTCCATATATTTT. Residues: CASSLSPGTGFSIYF.